What follows are 32 T cell receptor beta chains derived from one specimen sequenced in a study of post-analysis software for immune sequencing data. Their antigens remain unidentified. Unique molecular identifiers were built into the TCR beta cDNA libraries. TCRdb re-called the PCR reads with MiXCR, one entry per CDR3 protein. The profile shows hundreds of thousands of distinct CDR3 sequences, 45% of them singletons. Study results and caveats: Controls had lower frequencies than patients of roughly five TRBV segments, which included TRBV5-6, TRBV5-1 and TRBV20-1.

The sequencing sample was made of blood. The receptor source for this set is a girl aged 10 to 17 with multiple sclerosis.

The chain combines TRBV29-1 with TRBJ1-2; TRBD1 agrees at 8 bases. This CDR3 has 14 residues. With 1 base clipped from V and 4 bases from J, the junction kept 5 bases outside the gene matches. Per germline, CDR1 SQVTM and CDR2 ANQGSEA. CDR3 bases: TGCAGCGTTGAAGGTCCGGGGACAGGCTATGGCTACACCTTC. This translates into CSVEGPGTGYGYTF.

This clonotype appeared a few times. V gene TRBV4-3 combines with J gene TRBJ2-5; TRBD2 matches 9 bases. The CDR3 sequence is 14 residues long. CDR1 is LGHNA and CDR2 is YSLEER in the germline V gene. The V segment lost 5 bases and the J segment 3 bases; nucleotides outside the gene matches: 4. CDR3 sequence: CASSRGLAKETQYF. Here the CDR3 DNA reads TGCGCCAGCAGCAGAGGACTAGCGAAAGAGACCCAGTACTTC.

The rearrangement links TRBV29-1 to TRBJ2-6; the D gene is possibly TRBD1 (5 bases). This CDR3 is built from 14 residues. V was trimmed by 5 bases and J by 1 base, leaving 9 bases between them. CDR1 is SQVTM, CDR2 ANQGSEA, per germline. This chain's CDR3 is CSVIPGSGANVLTF. The DNA for the CDR3 is TGCAGCGTTATACCAGGGTCTGGGGCCAACGTCCTGACTTTC.

V gene TRBV7-7 combines with J gene TRBJ2-5; possibly TRBD2 for D (6 bases). The CDR3 sequence is 14 residues long. Per germline, CDR1 SSHAT and CDR2 FNYEAQ (reference sequence). The CDR3 protein is CASGPGSSGETQYF. The DNA for the CDR3 is TGTGCTAGCGGCCCAGGGTCCTCGGGGGAGACCCAGTACTTC.

The chain carries TRBV28 and TRBJ1-2; TRBD1 agrees at 7 bases. The germline V gene has CDR1 MDHEN and CDR2 SYDVKM. The length of the CDR3 is 12 residues. Trimming took 6 bases from V and 8 from J; bases not matched to a gene: 6. CDR3 loop: CASRTGAEGYTF. DNA of the CDR3: TGTGCCAGCAGAACAGGGGCGGAGGGCTACACCTTC.

This clonotype was observed a few times. The chain has TRBV20-1 and TRBJ2-5; D is possibly TRBD2 (6 bases). Trimming stripped 5 bases from V and 2 bases from J, with 12 bases between. Germline V gene lookup returns CDR1 DFQATT and CDR2 SNEGSKA (reference sequence). The CDR3 covers 13 residues. The CDR3 here is CSAAGLLQETQYF. In DNA form, the CDR3 reads TGCAGTGCTGCGGGACTGCTACAAGAGACCCAGTACTTC.

The rearrangement uses TRBV5-1 and TRBJ2-5; D is unclear. CDR3 length: 14 residues. Germline-derived CDR1 and CDR2 are SGHRS and YFSETQ. V lost 5 bases and J 3 bases, leaving 14 bases between the germline ends. DNA of the CDR3: TGCGCCAGCAGGGATACGATAGATGAAGAGACCCAGTACTTC. Its protein is CASRDTIDEETQYF.

The chain is built from TRBV28 and TRBJ2-7; the D is unclear. This CDR3 contains 13 residues. V gave up 4 bases and J gave up 0 bases, with 7 bases separating them. CDR1 and CDR2 from the germline V gene are MDHEN and SYDVKM. The CDR3 DNA reads TGTGCCAGCAGTTGGGCCGGCTCCTACGAGCAGTACTTC. It yields the protein CASSWAGSYEQYF.

This clonotype was detected many times. The chain is built from TRBV12-3 or TRBV12-4 and TRBJ2-7, with 7 bases that match TRBD2. The CDR3 contains 13 residues. V was clipped by 6 bases and J by 3 bases; unmatched bases: 5. The CDR3 nucleotides are TGTGCCAGCAGCCTGGGGAGGGACTACGAGCAGTACTTC. The encoded protein is CASSLGRDYEQYF.

V and J are TRBV11-2 and TRBJ2-1; 7 bases are shared with TRBD1. With 7 bases clipped from V and 4 bases from J, the junction kept 7 bases outside the gene matches. The CDR3 runs 14 residues. Germline V gene sequence: CDR1 SGHAT, CDR2 FQNNGV. The CDR3 loop reads CASKPGQKYNEQFF. CDR3 DNA sequence: TGTGCCAGCAAACCGGGACAGAAGTACAATGAGCAGTTCTTC.

V is TRBV12-3 or TRBV12-4 and J is TRBJ2-1; unclear D gene. The CDR3 has 14 amino acids. V lost 6 bases and J lost 9, with 18 bases in between. The CDR3 DNA reads as TGTGCCAGCAGCCAATTCGATTCCTCCAGTGAGCAGTTCTTC. Protein product: CASSQFDSSSEQFF.

The CDR3 region is CSAPGHANTEAFF. CDR3 nucleotide sequence: TGCAGTGCCCCCGGACACGCAAACACTGAAGCTTTCTTT. This chain joins TRBV20-1 and TRBJ1-1; D is perhaps TRBD1 (5 bases). Germline assignment: CDR1 DFQATT and CDR2 SNEGSKA (reference sequence). This CDR3 is 13 amino acids long. Trimming took 6 bases from V and 2 from J, leaving 13 bases between them.

The chain couples TRBV4-1 to TRBJ1-2, with D uncertain. Germline loops: CDR1 MGHRA, CDR2 YSYEKL. V shed 0 bases and J shed 2 bases, with 10 bases lying between them. The CDR3 spans 15 residues. CDR3 loop: CASSQDGVINYGYTF. CDR3 DNA: TGCGCCAGCAGCCAAGATGGGGTGATCAACTATGGCTACACCTTC.

The gene calls are TRBV6-5 and TRBJ2-5, with TRBD1 as a possible D gene (7 bases). V lost 3 bases and J 4 bases, leaving 15 bases between the germline ends. There are 15 residues in the CDR3. Germline CDR1 MNHEY, CDR2 SVGAGI. As DNA, the CDR3 is TGTGCCAGCAGTTATCGGCAGGGGGGAAGAGAGACCCAGTACTTC. This gives the protein CASSYRQGGRETQYF.

The V call is TRBV5-1, the J call TRBJ2-1; the D gene is possibly TRBD1 (6 bases). Germline CDR1 is SGHRS and CDR2 is YFSETQ. V was shortened by 3 bases and J by 0 bases, with 10 bases between the two germline ends. The CDR3 loop spans 15 amino acids. CDR3 residues: CASSYGQFSYNEQFF. The CDR3 region has the DNA TGCGCCAGCAGCTACGGACAGTTCTCCTACAATGAGCAGTTCTTC.

This clonotype was found a few times. The chain couples TRBV5-1 to TRBJ2-3; TRBD2 aligns across 11 bases. J was trimmed by 2 bases and V by 2 bases; bases with no gene match: 7. The germline V gene has CDR1 SGHRS and CDR2 YFSETQ. The CDR3 consists of 17 residues. The CDR3 loop reads CASSLRTSGQFTDTQYF. The DNA for the CDR3 is TGCGCCAGCAGCTTACGGACTAGCGGGCAATTCACAGATACGCAGTATTTT.

This clonotype was recorded a few times. The J gene is TRBJ2-1, the V gene TRBV7-2; 13 nucleotides align to TRBD2. This CDR3 has 15 residues. Germline values: CDR1 SGHTA, CDR2 FQGNSA. V shed 3 bases and J 8 bases; nucleotides not matched to a gene: 4. DNA for the CDR3: TGTGCCAGCAGCTTGGTCGGGACTAGCGGGGATGAGCAGTTCTTC. It codes for CASSLVGTSGDEQFF.

This chain connects TRBV28 to TRBJ2-4; TRBD1 matches 9 bases. The V gene's germline CDR1 is MDHEN and CDR2 SYDVKM. Trimming at V came to 6 bases and at J to 13 bases, leaving 16 bases not matched to a gene. The CDR3 extends over 15 amino acids. The CDR3 is CASRSGTGTPYGQYF. CDR3 nucleotides: TGTGCCAGCAGGTCCGGGACAGGGACGCCCTACGGGCAGTACTTC.

CDR3: CASSLGPGPSYEQYF. For the CDR3, the DNA is TGCGCCAGCAGCTTAGGGCCGGGCCCATCCTACGAGCAGTACTTC. The chain joins TRBV5-1 to TRBJ2-7, with D uncertain. The ends were cut back, 2 bases at V and 1 base at J, with 13 bases in the middle. The germline CDR1 and CDR2 sequences are SGHRS and YFSETQ. The CDR3 is made up of 15 amino acids.

This clonotype was detected many times. The chain has TRBV5-1 and TRBJ2-7; 13 bases agree with TRBD2. The CDR3 covers 14 residues. CDR1 is SGHRS and CDR2 is YFSETQ in the germline V gene. J lost 5 bases, V lost 7 bases, and 6 bases had no gene match. This chain's CDR3 is CASSPGTSGNEQYF. CDR3 sequence (DNA): TGCGCCAGCTCACCAGGGACTAGCGGGAACGAGCAGTACTTC.

This clonotype showed up just a few times. The J gene is TRBJ2-5, the V gene TRBV28; 11 positions match TRBD2. The CDR3 spans 15 residues. Germline V gene lookup returns CDR1 MDHEN and CDR2 SYDVKM. Trimming took 6 bases from V and 6 from J; bases not matched to a gene: 9. CDR3 DNA sequence: TGTGCCAGCAGACTTACTAGCGGGAGCGTCAAGACCCAGTACTTC. Translated: CASRLTSGSVKTQYF.

This clonotype showed up just a few times. The chain recombines TRBV12-3 or TRBV12-4 with TRBJ2-4, with D unclear. The DNA end is a closer match to TRBJ2-7, so the J assignment may be wrong. This CDR3 spans 13 amino acids. The chain's CDR3 is CASSSPLGNEQYF. Here the CDR3 DNA reads TGTGCCAGCAGCTCCCCCCTTGGGAACGAGCAGTACTTC.

This clonotype has a handful of counts. The chain links TRBV29-1 to TRBJ2-7; TRBD2 matches at 13 bases. J lost 6 bases, V lost 7 bases, and 6 bases had no gene match. CDR3 length: 13 residues. CDR1 is SQVTM and CDR2 is ANQGSEA in the germline V gene. The CDR3 DNA sequence: TGCAGCGCCGGACTAGCGGGAGAGGGCGAGCAGTACTTC. Amino acid sequence: CSAGLAGEGEQYF.

The sample holds one count of this clonotype. The CDR3 is CASSQPLEGTEAFF. The CDR3 nucleotides are TGCGCCAGCAGCCAACCTCTCGAGGGGACTGAAGCTTTCTTT. V usage is TRBV4-1 and J usage is TRBJ1-1, with D tentatively TRBD1 (5 bases). Trimming took 2 bases from V and 5 from J, leaving 12 bases between them. The CDR3 is made up of 14 amino acids. The germline CDR1 and CDR2 sequences are MGHRA and YSYEKL.

J is TRBJ2-1 and V is TRBV18; 10 bases are shared with TRBD1. The CDR3 has 17 residues. The germline V gene encodes CDR1 KGHSH and CDR2 LQKENI. V was pared by 4 bases and J by 3 bases, with 9 bases of the junction left unmatched. CDR3 protein: CASSHRTGTGDYNEQFF. The CDR3 nucleotides are TGTGCCAGCTCACATCGCACCGGGACAGGGGACTACAATGAGCAGTTCTTC.

The V gene is TRBV12-3 or TRBV12-4, the J gene TRBJ2-1, with TRBD1 identical over 12 bases. The CDR3 contains 14 residues. V shed 11 bases and J 6 bases; nucleotides not matched to a gene: 8. This chain's CDR3 is CACIPGQGANEQFF. CDR3 bases: TGTGCCTGCATTCCGGGACAGGGGGCCAATGAGCAGTTCTTC.

The chain has TRBV5-1 and TRBJ2-7; the match to TRBD1 covers 9 bases. The CDR3 spans 16 residues. Trimming removed 4 bases from V and 3 bases from J; junction bases left unmatched: 11. Germline CDR1 SGHRS, CDR2 YFSETQ. CDR3 nucleotides: TGCGCCAGCAGCCCCTCCGGGACAGGGATGGGCTACGAGCAGTACTTC. It encodes CASSPSGTGMGYEQYF.

A word on this clonotype: Germline is not matched at one junction end, which may reflect a read error. V is TRBV4-1 and J is TRBJ2-2; D is perhaps TRBD2 (5 bases). Germline V gives CDR1 MGHRA, CDR2 YSYEKL. The CDR3 is 16 residues long. CDR3 sequence (DNA): TGCGCCAGCAGCCCTGGGCCAGCCGGGAACACCGGGGAGTTGTTTTTT. Protein: CASSPGPAGNTGELFF.

This clonotype was seen only once. This sequence joins TRBV7-9 and TRBJ2-3; 8 nucleotides agree with TRBD2. The CDR3 totals 15 residues. CDR1 and CDR2 (germline): SEHNR, FQNEAQ (reference sequence). Unmatched junction bases numbered 3, after V lost 3 bases and J lost 1 base. This CDR3 is CASSLPSGRTDTQYF. DNA for the CDR3: TGTGCCAGCAGCTTGCCTAGCGGGCGCACAGATACGCAGTATTTT.

In its sample, this clonotype was seen once. This sequence joins TRBV5-1 and TRBJ2-5, with TRBD1 as a possible D gene (6 bases). V lost 4 bases to trimming and J lost 4 bases, with 23 bases between them. Germline assignment: CDR1 SGHRS and CDR2 YFSETQ. The CDR3 covers 17 residues. For the CDR3, the DNA is TGCGCCAGCAGCCGAGATGGGGGAAACAGGGAGCGAGAGACCCAGTACTTC. Translation: CASSRDGGNRERETQYF.

V and J are TRBV9 and TRBJ2-5; 7 bases are a match to TRBD2. The CDR3 length is 16 residues. Per the germline V gene, CDR1 is SGDLS and CDR2 is YYNGEE. Germline trimming cut 6 bases from V and 5 bases from J; bases unmatched to any gene: 16. The DNA for the CDR3 is TGTGCCAGCAACCCCATCACTATGGCGGGAGATGAGACCCAGTACTTC. Translating gives CASNPITMAGDETQYF.

The table lists this clonotype with many counts. This chain joins TRBV20-1 and TRBJ2-7; D remains ambiguous. Per the germline V gene, CDR1 is DFQATT and CDR2 is SNEGSKA (reference sequence). The ends were cut back, 0 bases at V and 4 bases at J, with 13 bases in the middle. The CDR3 length is 14 residues. The CDR3 DNA follows: TGCAGTGCTAGAGATGTGACGGCCGAATACGAGCAGTACTTC. Amino acid sequence: CSARDVTAEYEQYF.